Shown below are 9 T cell receptor beta chains from a single sample sequenced in a study of Graves' ophthalmopathy and Graves' hyperthyroidism. Beta-chain TCR CDR3 regions were amplified from RNA transcripts. An opening RT-PCR round employed HTBI primers and preceded a second-round multiplex PCR. TCRdb re-called the multiplex PCR reads with MiXCR, one entry per CDR3 protein. The sample comprises about 700,000 distinct CDR3 sequences, about 44% of which are singletons, and 44% rests with the top ten. The sample taken for sequencing was peripheral blood. All receptors derive from an adult man with Graves' ophthalmopathy.

This clonotype was seen a handful of times. The genes are TRBV12-5 and TRBJ1-2; possible D gene TRBD1, 6 bases. Trimming pared 4 bases from V and 4 bases from J, leaving 10 bases between. The CDR3 covers 13 residues. From germline, CDR1 is LGHNT and CDR2 FRNRAP. The DNA of the CDR3 is TGTGCTAGTGGTTCTGCAGGGGCCTATGGCTACACCTTC. It specifies CASGSAGAYGYTF.

Of note for this clonotype: At one boundary the junction diverges from the germline segment, which might be a read error. The chain employs TRBV9 and TRBJ1-1; D gene unclear. CDR3 length: 13 amino acids. Looked up from germline, CDR1 is SGDLS and CDR2 is YYNGEE. The CDR3 here is CVSSVAANTEAFF. The CDR3 nucleotides are TGTGTCAGCAGCGTAGCGGCCAACACTGAAGCTTTCTTT.

The genes are TRBV11-2 and TRBJ2-3; TRBD2 matches 13 bases. The CDR3 covers 18 residues. The V gene end was trimmed by 5 bases and the J gene end by 0 bases; junction bases not matched to a gene: 8. Germline V lookup: CDR1 SGHAT, CDR2 FQNNGV. The CDR3 bases are TGTGCCAGCAGCGGAAGACTAGCGGGGGGCCATAGCACAGATACGCAGTATTTT. Translation: CASSGRLAGGHSTDTQYF.

This clonotype occurred many times. The gene calls are TRBV9 and TRBJ2-6; D gene ambiguous. This CDR3 is built from 16 residues. Germline assignment: CDR1 SGDLS and CDR2 YYNGEE. The V end was cut by 3 bases, the J end by 0 bases, with 10 bases between. In DNA form, the CDR3 reads TGTGCCAGCAGCGACCTCAGGTCCTCTGGGGCCAACGTCCTGACTTTC. Protein sequence: CASSDLRSSGANVLTF.

This clonotype appeared a few times. The chain couples TRBV12-3 or TRBV12-4 to TRBJ2-5; 7 nucleotides agree with TRBD1. This CDR3 is 17 amino acids long. V lost 2 bases and J lost 2; bases outside the gene matches: 11. This CDR3 is CASSLRSRPGQQETQYF. The CDR3 coding sequence is TGTGCCAGCAGTTTACGTTCTCGTCCGGGACAGCAAGAGACCCAGTACTTC.

For this clonotype: The junction does not match germline at one end; this may be a read error. The gene calls are TRBV24-1 and TRBJ1-5; the match to TRBD1 covers 8 bases. The CDR3 is 15 amino acids. Germline values: CDR1 KGHDR, CDR2 SFDVKD. As DNA, the CDR3 is TGTGCCAGCAGTTACTCGGACAGGGTGGGTCAGCCCCAGCATTTT. It specifies CASSYSDRVGQPQHF.

V and J are TRBV25-1 and TRBJ2-5; maybe TRBD1 (6 bases). Germline CDR1 and CDR2: MGHDK and SYGVNS. CDR3 length equals 11 residues. The V and J ends lost 6 bases and 14 bases respectively, with 16 bases between them. CDR3 nucleotide sequence: TGTGCCAGCAGCCAAAGTCAGGACAGATACTTC. Translating it yields CASSQSQDRYF.

A note on this clonotype: An end of the junction differs from the germline gene, which may be a read error. The chain uses TRBV10-2 and TRBJ1-2; 9 bases line up with TRBD1. CDR3 length: 12 amino acids. The germline CDR1 and CDR2 sequences are WSHSY and SAAADI. The CDR3 nucleotides read TGCGCCAGCAGTGAGTCGGACAGGGGAAGACAGTTC. Its translation is CASSESDRGRQF.

This rearrangement joins TRBV7-9 to TRBJ1-1; D perhaps matches TRBD1 (6 bases). The CDR3 extends over 14 amino acids. The germline V gene encodes CDR1 SEHNR and CDR2 FQNEAQ (reference sequence). V lost 5 bases, J lost 6 bases, and 16 bases lay in between. CDR3 residues: CASSPGQGSAEAFF. The CDR3 bases are TGTGCCAGCAGCCCCGGGCAGGGGTCCGCTGAAGCTTTCTTT.